One and the same sample provided the 3 T cell receptor beta chains below, sequenced in a study of shared clonotypes between healthy human individuals (dated by TCRdb to about 2020). Library preparation used the immunoSEQ multiplex PCR assay. TCRdb retrieved this table from immuneACCESS and kept in-frame rearrangements only. Not all clones are present; in checked studies, unresolved V genes account for under half, and no reason is known for the remainder. The sample data list about 590,000 clones, and around 95% of these were observed just once. The ten largest clones take up about 0.11% of the sample. CD8 naive samples were CD45RO-negative cells positively selected for CCR7, giving a CD45RA+CCR7+ population that excluded TemRA cells. Source material: naive CD8+ T cells sorted from blood. The cell subset or site label, as the study defines it: CD45RA+CCR7+. These receptors were taken from a woman under 40 in good health.

The CDR3 nucleotides are TGTGCCAGCAGCGGCTGGGGACAGGGGGTTTCCTACAATGAGCAGTTCTTC. Protein: CASSGWGQGVSYNEQFF. This chain connects TRBV7-9 to TRBJ2-1; TRBD1 agrees at 11 bases. The CDR3 is 17 amino acids. Germline V gene lookup returns CDR1 SEHNR and CDR2 FQNEAQ (reference sequence). Trimming cost V 5 bases and J 1 base; bases outside gene matches: 7.

With regard to this clone: Other DNA sequences in the same sample also yield this CDR3. The chain couples TRBV5-6 to TRBJ1-1; unclear D gene. In germline, CDR1 is SGHDT, CDR2 YYEEEE. Trimming left V 2 bases short and J 2 bases short, with 4 bases between. This CDR3 comprises 12 residues. The CDR3 DNA follows: TGTGCCAGCAGCTTACTAAACACTGAAGCTTTCTTT. Translated, it gives CASSLLNTEAFF.

V gene TRBV2 combines with J gene TRBJ1-5, with D possibly matching TRBD1 (5 bases). From germline, CDR1 is SNHLY and CDR2 FYNNEI. V lost 6 bases to trimming and J lost 3 bases, with 21 bases between them. The CDR3 has 17 residues. CDR3 bases: TGTGCCAGCAGGACGTGGGACGTCCAGAAGTCCAATCAGCCCCAGCATTTT. Its protein product is CASRTWDVQKSNQPQHF.